The clone carrying this T cell receptor beta chain was counted ten times or more. Its antigen remains unidentified. Germline CDR1 and CDR2: SGHTA and FQGNSA. CDR3 length: 17 amino acids. Germline trimming cut 4 bases from V and 2 bases from J; bases unmatched to any gene: 7. TCRdb re-called the RT-PCR reads with MiXCR, one entry per CDR3 protein. The data show over 400,000 distinct CDR3 sequences, 9.5% to 12% seen once. The sample is drawn from a study of response to subunit inactivated influenza vaccine. General observations from the study: Every seasonal influenza vaccination brings in few new T cells, the authors suggested.

Here the sequenced sample was PBMCs from blood, taken roughly 46 days after vaccination. The chain uses TRBV7-2 and TRBJ2-3; 12 bases are shared with TRBD2. This TCR came from a man aged 45-65 years who received an inactivated influenza vaccine. The CDR3 here is CASSSHGLAGFTDTQYF. The CDR3 DNA reads TGTGCCAGCAGCTCACACGGACTAGCGGGATTCACAGATACGCAGTATTTT.